These T cell receptor beta chains were read from a single sample in a study of shared clonotypes between healthy human individuals. The table came from immunoSEQ multiplex PCR; TCRdb's copy has only in-frame clones and leaves some out. The repertoire includes 2 million to 2.5 million clones, under 97% of them detected once, and roughly 0.13% sits in the top ten. Material for sequencing was naive CD4+ T cells sorted from blood. The receptors were sampled from a young man in good health. Both conserved end residues are part of each CDR3. The D gene is left open where the match is weak. The size entry is marked missing in some rows and otherwise reads once, few, many or a size class.

TRBV29-1	NA	TRBJ1-1	NA	TGCAGCCCCCGTCGCACTGAAGCTTTCTTT	CSPRRTEAFF
TRBV29-1	NA	TRBJ2-7	few	TGCAGCGTTGAAGATCTAACGGAGGATAGCTCCTACGAGCAGTACTTC	CSVEDLTEDSSYEQYF
TRBV5-1	TRBD1	TRBJ2-7	NA	TGCGCCAGCAGCCCCCCATGGACAGGGGCCTACGAGCAGTACTTC	CASSPPWTGAYEQYF
TRBV7-2	NA	TRBJ2-7	NA	TGTGCCAGCAGCTTAGATGGTAGGTTCGCCTACGAGCAGTACTTC	CASSLDGRFAYEQYF
TRBV5-1	NA	TRBJ1-2	NA	TGCGCCAGCAGCTTGGAGGGCAGGGCCGTGGGTGGCTACACCTTC	CASSLEGRAVGGYTF
TRBV11-2	TRBD2	TRBJ2-1	NA	TGTGCCAGCAGCTTAAGGTTAGCGGGAGGCCACTACAATGAGCAGTTCTTC	CASSLRLAGGHYNEQFF
TRBV18	NA	TRBJ1-2	NA	TGTGCCAGCTCACCGGCGACGGGGGTTTATGGCTACACCTTC	CASSPATGVYGYTF
TRBV5-4	TRBD1	TRBJ2-7	NA	TGTGCCAGCAGCTTGGTCGGGACAGCCTCCTACGAGCAGTACTTC	CASSLVGTASYEQYF
TRBV5-6	TRBD1	TRBJ2-7	NA	TGTGCCAGCAGCTTCCGACAGGGCCCTTCCTACGAGCAGTACTTC	CASSFRQGPSYEQYF
TRBV2	NA	TRBJ2-3	once	TGTGCCAGCAGCAGGGCCACAGATACGCAGTATTTT	CASSRATDTQYF
TRBV4-3	TRBD1	TRBJ2-2	NA	TGCGCCAGCAGCCAATATTTGACAGGGATACCCGGGGAGCTGTTTTTT	CASSQYLTGIPGELFF
TRBV6-6	NA	TRBJ1-4	NA	TGTGCCAGCAGTAAACTAGGAGCTAATGAAAAACTGTTTTTT	CASSKLGANEKLFF
TRBV5-4	NA	TRBJ2-2	NA	TGTGCCACAAAGGGCAGGGTGGACACCGGGGAGCTGTTTTTT	CATKGRVDTGELFF
TRBV11-2	NA	TRBJ2-2	NA	TGTGCCAGCAGCTTATCGAGGGCCGGGGAGCTGTTTTTT	CASSLSRAGELFF
TRBV11-2	TRBD1	TRBJ2-6	NA	TGTGCCAGCAGCTTACCCCGGACAGGGTCCGGGGCCAACGTCCTGACTTTC	CASSLPRTGSGANVLTF